Each of the 11 T cell receptor beta chains below was sequenced from the same sample in a study of blood T cells in healthy people across ages. PCR was performed a second time for roughly 7 to 12 cycles using a sample-barcoded 5' primer and a J-beta primer mix. TCRdb used MiXCR to reprocess the 5' RACE reads, holding one entry per CDR3 protein. The profile shows fewer than 900,000 distinct CDR3 sequences, around 36% of them singletons. The sequenced sample was blood. These receptors were taken from a man younger than 30 in good health.

Of note for this clonotype: The junction shows a germline mismatch at one end, possibly a read error. This chain uses TRBV7-7 with TRBJ2-3; 8 positions match TRBD2. The V gene's germline CDR1 is SSHAT and CDR2 FNYEAQ (reference sequence). This CDR3 has 15 residues. The CDR3 loop is CASSLSSGAGDTQYF. The CDR3 nucleotides read TGTGCTAGCAGCTTAAGTAGCGGGGCAGGGGATACGCAGTATTTT.

A remark on this clonotype: A read error may produce the germline difference seen at one junction end. This sequence joins TRBV18 and TRBJ2-3, with D perhaps assigned TRBD1 or TRBD2 (5 bases each). Germline lookup yields CDR1 KGHSH and CDR2 LQKENI. The CDR3 is 16 amino acids. CDR3 coding DNA: TGTACCAGCTCACCACCCGACGGGGCGCTCGAGAATACGCAGTATTTT. It specifies CTSSPPDGALENTQYF.

There are a few counts of this clonotype. The chain is built from TRBV4-2 and TRBJ2-1, with 9 bases that match TRBD2. V shed 4 bases and J 6 bases; nucleotides not matched to a gene: 19. This CDR3 region has 19 residues. Germline-derived CDR1 and CDR2 are LGHNA and YNFKEQ. CDR3 loop: CASSLFFPAEGLAINEQFF. In nucleotides, the CDR3 is TGTGCCAGCAGCCTCTTTTTCCCGGCCGAAGGACTAGCGATCAATGAGCAGTTCTTC.

The rearrangement joins TRBV27 to TRBJ2-3; 7 nucleotides align to TRBD2. The CDR3 covers 17 residues. V lost 5 bases and J lost 2; bases outside the gene matches: 13. Germline-derived CDR1 and CDR2 are MNHEY and SMNVEV (reference sequence). The CDR3 DNA sequence: TGTGCCAGCAGTCCCAAACTGGGGGGGGAACTCACAGATACGCAGTATTTT. It specifies CASSPKLGGELTDTQYF.

This chain uses TRBV13 with TRBJ2-7; D might be TRBD2 (5 bases). Germline V gene sequence: CDR1 PRHDT, CDR2 FYEKMQ (reference sequence). The CDR3 spans 13 residues. The V end lost 1 base, the J end lost 7 bases, and 11 bases lay between the germline ends. For the CDR3, the DNA is TGTGCCAGCAGCTTAGACGCTAGCTATGAGCAGTACTTC. Protein product: CASSLDASYEQYF.

V is TRBV5-1 and J is TRBJ2-3, with TRBD1 identical over 8 bases. This CDR3 contains 16 residues. Per the germline V gene, CDR1 is SGHRS and CDR2 is YFSETQ. V gave up 4 bases and J gave up 3 bases; unmatched junction bases: 10. The CDR3 reads CASSTGTGGGTDTQYF. CDR3 DNA: TGCGCCAGCAGCACTGGGACAGGAGGGGGAACAGATACGCAGTATTTT.

This chain links TRBV12-3 or TRBV12-4 with TRBJ2-1; D tentatively fits TRBD1 or TRBD2 (5 bases each). The CDR3 runs to 13 residues. V was cut by 5 bases and J by 4 bases, with 9 bases left in between. CDR3 DNA: TGTGCCAGCAGTACGGGACCTTACAATGAGCAGTTCTTC. Its protein product is CASSTGPYNEQFF.

This clonotype was counted between two and nine times. V gene TRBV20-1 combines with J gene TRBJ2-2; no clear D. V was shortened by 6 bases and J by 8 bases, with 16 bases between the two germline ends. CDR3 length equals 13 residues. Germline lookup yields CDR1 DFQATT and CDR2 SNEGSKA (reference sequence). CDR3 sequence: CSALTPGGGELFF. For the CDR3, the DNA is TGCAGTGCCCTAACCCCAGGTGGGGGGGAGCTGTTTTTT.

In this sample, this clonotype turned up a few times. The chain couples TRBV27 to TRBJ1-5; the D gene is possibly TRBD1 (5 bases). V was trimmed by 4 bases and J by 2 bases, leaving 12 bases between them. The CDR3 has 15 residues. From germline, CDR1 is MNHEY and CDR2 SMNVEV (reference sequence). As DNA, the CDR3 is TGTGCCAGCAGTTCCCCAAGCAGGGGCAATCAGCCCCAGCATTTT. This codes for CASSSPSRGNQPQHF.

This clonotype was detected only a few times. At one boundary the junction diverges from the germline segment, which might be a read error. This chain connects TRBV10-3 to TRBJ1-1, with TRBD1 as a possible D gene (5 bases). Germline V gives CDR1 ENHRY, CDR2 SYGVKD. The CDR3 spans 15 residues. The CDR3 region is CAISGLVGRETEAFF. For the CDR3, the DNA is TGTGCCATTAGTGGTTTGGTCGGCAGGGAGACTGAAGCTTTCTTT.

This clonotype was observed at least ten times. The rearrangement uses TRBV7-2 and TRBJ1-5; 9 nucleotides match TRBD1. The ends lost 5 bases at V and 4 bases at J; junction bases unmatched: 6. Germline CDR1 is SGHTA and CDR2 is FQGNSA. The CDR3 has 15 amino acids. CDR3 DNA sequence: TGTGCCAGCAGCGGCGGGACAGGGTTTAATCAGCCCCAGCATTTT. Protein sequence: CASSGGTGFNQPQHF.